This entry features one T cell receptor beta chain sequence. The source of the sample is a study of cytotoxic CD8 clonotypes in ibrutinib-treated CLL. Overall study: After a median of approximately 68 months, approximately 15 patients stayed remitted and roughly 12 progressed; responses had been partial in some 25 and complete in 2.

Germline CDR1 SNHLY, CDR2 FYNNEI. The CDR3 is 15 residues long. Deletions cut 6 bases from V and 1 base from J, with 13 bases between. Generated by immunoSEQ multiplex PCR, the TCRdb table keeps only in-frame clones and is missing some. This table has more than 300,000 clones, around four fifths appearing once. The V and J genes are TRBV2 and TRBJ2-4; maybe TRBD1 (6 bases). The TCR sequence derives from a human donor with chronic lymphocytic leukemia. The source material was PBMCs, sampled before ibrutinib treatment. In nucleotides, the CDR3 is TGTGCCAGCAGGGATGGACAGTGGGCCAAAAACATTCAGTACTTC. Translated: CASRDGQWAKNIQYF.